Each of the 27 T cell receptor beta chains below was sequenced from the same sample in a study of cytomegalovirus exposure and HLA in healthy donors (dated by TCRdb to between 2016 and 2019). Libraries were prepared through the immunoSEQ multiplex PCR assay. For the multiplex PCR, a mixture combining 60 forward primers for TCR Vbeta segments and 13 reverse primers for TCR Jbeta segments was used. The immuneACCESS repertoire file appears here via TCRdb, limited to in-frame rearrangements. These files lack a portion of the clones; in checked studies, under half of the deficit traces to unresolved V genes, and the cause of the others is not known. The sample has fewer than 200,000 clones on record. Of the sample, over 1% falls within the top ten clones. Sequencing was done on a sample of PBMCs. The receptors originated from a woman in her sixties or seventies in good health and CMV-seronegative.

The CDR3 protein is CASSLTPGGPQHF. The CDR3 coding sequence is TGTGCCAGCAGCTTAACCCCCGGGGGACCCCAGCATTTT. V usage is TRBV7-3 and J usage is TRBJ1-5; D is perhaps TRBD1 (5 bases). Germline lookup yields CDR1 SGHTA and CDR2 FQGTGA. V dropped 0 bases and J dropped 10 bases, with 10 bases sitting between them. This CDR3 is built from 13 residues.

J is TRBJ1-1 and V is TRBV5-4; D remains unclear. There are 12 residues in the CDR3. Germline V gene data show CDR1 as SGHNT and CDR2 as YYREEE (reference sequence). V lost 5 bases, J lost 5 bases, and 10 bases lay in between. The chain's CDR3 is CASRIRGTEAFF. The DNA for the CDR3 is TGTGCCAGCAGAATACGGGGAACTGAAGCTTTCTTT.

The CDR3: CASGSGQGYNEQFF. DNA for the CDR3: TGTGCCAGCGGCTCCGGACAGGGATACAATGAGCAGTTCTTC. This sequence joins TRBV11-3 and TRBJ2-1; TRBD1 matches at 8 bases. The CDR3 has 14 amino acids. Germline CDR1 reads SGHNT; CDR2 reads YENEEA. The junction had 7 bases not matched to a gene; V was cut back by 8 bases and J by 4 bases. The entire variable domain, with the rest obtained from reference TRBV11-3 and TRBJ2-1, is as follows: EAGVVQSPRYKIIEKKQPVAFWCNPISGHNTLYWYLQNLGQGPELLIRYENEEAVDDSQLPKDRFSAERLKGVDSTLKIQPAELGDSAVYLCASGSGQGYNEQFFGPGTRLTVL.

The chain combines TRBV29-1 with TRBJ1-1; D is ambiguous. This CDR3 is 13 amino acids long. V was clipped by 6 bases and J by 0 bases, with 11 bases between them. From germline, CDR1 is SQVTM and CDR2 ANQGSEA. The chain's CDR3 is CSVEKSMNTEAFF. As DNA, the CDR3 is TGCAGCGTAGAGAAATCCATGAACACTGAAGCTTTCTTT.

In nucleotides, the CDR3 is TGTGCCAGCAGCTTAGTGAGCTCCTATAATTCACCCCTCCACTTT. As protein: CASSLVSSYNSPLHF. The rearrangement links TRBV11-2 to TRBJ1-6; D uncertain. The CDR3 is made up of 15 amino acids. CDR1 SGHAT and CDR2 FQNNGV come from the germline V gene. Trimming stripped 1 base from V and 0 bases from J, with 4 bases between.

V usage is TRBV25-1 and J usage is TRBJ2-5; the D is unclear. The CDR3 spans 13 residues. Trimming shortened V by 4 bases and J by 5 bases, and 11 bases separated the two germline ends. CDR1 MGHDK and CDR2 SYGVNS come from the germline V gene. CDR3 DNA sequence: TGTGCCAGCAGTGGTGAGATCGGGGAGACCCAGTACTTC. It translates to CASSGEIGETQYF.

V usage is TRBV7-2 and J usage is TRBJ2-7; 8 bases align to TRBD2. The CDR3 spans 15 residues. Germline V lookup: CDR1 SGHTA, CDR2 FQGNSA. The ends lost 5 bases at V and 3 bases at J; junction bases unmatched: 9. In DNA form, the CDR3 reads TGTGCCAGCAGCCCCCCGGGAGGGCCAGGCTACGAGCAGTACTTC. Its translation is CASSPPGGPGYEQYF.

This rearrangement joins TRBV14 to TRBJ1-1; the D is unclear. Germline CDR1 and CDR2: SGHDN and FVKESK. With 4 bases removed from V and 2 bases from J, the gap between germline ends came to 11 bases. The CDR3 runs 14 residues. CDR3 sequence reads: CASSLWEANTEAFF. In nucleotides, the CDR3 is TGTGCCAGCAGCCTGTGGGAGGCTAACACTGAAGCTTTCTTT. The full variable domain, rest sourced from reference TRBV14 and TRBJ1-1, is EAGVTQFPSHSVIEKGQTVTLRCDPISGHDNLYWYRRVMGKEIKFLLHFVKESKQDESGMPNNRFLAERTGGTYSTLKVQPAELEDSGVYFCASSLWEANTEAFFGQGTRLTVV.

The chain is built from TRBV7-9 and TRBJ2-2, with 9 bases matching TRBD1. The germline V gene encodes CDR1 SEHNR and CDR2 FQNEAQ (reference sequence). CDR3 length equals 15 residues. V shed 4 bases, J shed 7 bases, and the junction held 7 bases outside the gene matches. The CDR3 bases are TGTGCCAGCAGCTGCCGGGACAGGGAGATCGGGGAGCTGTTTTTT. Translating it yields CASSCRDREIGELFF.

This rearrangement joins TRBV4-1 to TRBJ1-6; D gene unclear. From germline, CDR1 is MGHRA and CDR2 YSYEKL. The CDR3 sequence is 15 residues long. Trimming took 4 bases from V and 8 from J, leaving 15 bases between them. This CDR3 is CASSLQRAWDSPLHF. The CDR3 coding sequence is TGCGCCAGCAGCCTACAGAGGGCCTGGGATTCACCCCTCCACTTT.

This rearrangement joins TRBV30 to TRBJ2-7; TRBD2 might be the D (5 bases). The CDR3 length is 17 residues. Germline V gives CDR1 GTSNPN, CDR2 SVGIG (reference sequence). Trimming took 2 bases from V and 1 from J, leaving 21 bases between them. The CDR3 protein is CAWSPRRPPGNSYEQYF. Here the CDR3 DNA reads TGTGCCTGGAGTCCAAGAAGGCCCCCGGGAAATTCCTACGAGCAGTACTTC. Combining the CDR3 with reference TRBV30 and TRBJ2-7 gives the whole variable domain SQTIHQWPATLVQPVGSPLSLECTVEGTSNPNLYWYRQAAGRGLQLLFYSVGIGQISSEVPQNLSASRPQDRQFILSSKKLLLSDSGFYLCAWSPRRPPGNSYEQYFGPGTRLTVT.

The genes are TRBV29-1 and TRBJ2-1; D is undetermined. The V end was cut by 3 bases, the J end by 3 bases, with 9 bases between. Germline lookup yields CDR1 SQVTM and CDR2 ANQGSEA. The CDR3 totals 13 residues. DNA of the CDR3: TGCAGCGTTGATAGCAGCCTCTACAATGAGCAGTTCTTC. This codes for CSVDSSLYNEQFF.

The chain recombines TRBV5-5 with TRBJ2-7; D call uncertain. The germline V gene encodes CDR1 SGHKS and CDR2 YYEKEE (reference sequence). The germline V and J ends were trimmed by 7 bases and 5 bases, with 10 bases remaining between them. The CDR3 has 11 residues. The DNA for the CDR3 is TGTGCCAGCGTCCTCTACCACGAGCAGTACTTC. This sequence encodes CASVLYHEQYF.

This chain uses TRBV25-1 with TRBJ2-2, with TRBD2 matching over 8 bases. The CDR3 loop spans 14 amino acids. V lost 7 bases to trimming and J lost 4 bases; unmatched junction nucleotides: 5. CDR1 and CDR2 from the germline V gene are MGHDK and SYGVNS. CDR3 amino acids: CASTHSGSTGELFF. The CDR3 DNA reads TGTGCCAGCACCCACAGCGGGAGCACCGGGGAGCTGTTTTTT.

V gene TRBV7-3 combines with J gene TRBJ2-1, with D possibly matching TRBD2 (5 bases). The CDR3 has 13 residues. Trimming took 2 bases from V and 6 from J, leaving 8 bases between them. Germline assignment: CDR1 SGHTA and CDR2 FQGTGA. The CDR3 reads CASSLRGTNEQFF. In DNA form, the CDR3 reads TGTGCCAGCAGCTTACGGGGTACCAATGAGCAGTTCTTC.

The chain links TRBV6-6 to TRBJ1-2, with 9 bases aligning to TRBD1. Trimming took 2 bases from V and 10 from J; bases not matched to a gene: 5. This CDR3 contains 13 residues. Germline-derived CDR1 and CDR2 are MNHNY and SVGAGI (reference sequence). The CDR3 DNA reads TGTGCCAGCAGTTACGGGACAGGGTGGGCCTACACCTTC. Protein: CASSYGTGWAYTF.

The V call is TRBV7-9, the J call TRBJ2-5; maybe TRBD2 (6 bases). Germline-derived CDR1 and CDR2 are SEHNR and FQNEAQ (reference sequence). The ends were cut back, 7 bases at V and 1 base at J, with 13 bases in the middle. The CDR3 runs to 14 residues. The CDR3 nucleotides read TGTGCCAGCAAATACCCGGGACTCCAAGAGACCCAGTACTTC. Translating gives CASKYPGLQETQYF.

V and J are TRBV4-1 and TRBJ2-2; 8 bases fit TRBD1. Germline lookup yields CDR1 MGHRA and CDR2 YSYEKL. CDR3 length: 15 residues. V lost 6 bases to trimming and J lost 4 bases; unmatched junction nucleotides: 7. CDR3 region: CASRRGDRGTGELFF. DNA of the CDR3: TGCGCCAGCAGACGCGGAGACAGGGGCACCGGGGAGCTGTTTTTT.

V usage is TRBV5-8 and J usage is TRBJ2-7, with 12 bases identical to TRBD1. Germline V lookup: CDR1 SGHTS, CDR2 YDEGEE. The V segment lost 4 bases and the J segment 5 bases; nucleotides outside the gene matches: 7. This CDR3 is built from 15 residues. CDR3 amino acids: CASSAPGQGANEQYF. For the CDR3, the DNA is TGTGCCAGCAGCGCCCCGGGACAGGGGGCAAACGAGCAGTACTTC.

The rearrangement joins TRBV7-9 to TRBJ1-5; 9 nucleotides agree with TRBD1. The length of the CDR3 is 19 residues. With 1 base clipped from V and 4 bases from J, the junction kept 14 bases outside the gene matches. Germline-derived CDR1 and CDR2 are SEHNR and FQNEAQ (reference sequence). In nucleotides, the CDR3 is TGTGCCAGCAGCTTAGTGTTGCTAGGAGGGACAGGGATTAATCAGCCCCAGCATTTT. As protein: CASSLVLLGGTGINQPQHF. The full variable domain, rest sourced from reference TRBV7-9 and TRBJ1-5, is DTGVSQNPRHKITKRGQNVTFRCDPISEHNRLYWYRQTLGQGPEFLTYFQNEAQLEKSRLLSDRFSAERPKGSFSTLEIQRTEQGDSAMYLCASSLVLLGGTGINQPQHFGDGTRLSIL.

The rearrangement links TRBV29-1 to TRBJ2-5, with D maybe TRBD1 (6 bases). Germline V CDR1 and CDR2: SQVTM, ANQGSEA. This CDR3 contains 14 residues. Trimming stripped 0 bases from V and 11 bases from J, with 19 bases between. This CDR3 reads CSVEDQGRGGEQYF. The CDR3 DNA follows: TGCAGCGTTGAAGATCAGGGAAGAGGGGGAGAGCAGTACTTC. Supplemented by reference TRBV29-1 and TRBJ2-5, the full variable domain reads SAVISQKPSRDICQRGTSLTIQCQVDSQVTMMFWYRQQPGQSLTLIATANQGSEATYESGFVIDKFPISRPNLTFSTLTVSNMSPEDSSIYLCSVEDQGRGGEQYFGPGTRLLVL.

V is TRBV5-8 and J is TRBJ2-3; 8 nucleotides align to TRBD1. V lost 4 bases and J lost 0; bases outside the gene matches: 4. Looked up from germline, CDR1 is SGHTS and CDR2 is YDEGEE. The CDR3 runs 15 residues. The CDR3 coding sequence is TGTGCCAGCAGCATGGGACAGGCTAGCACAGATACGCAGTATTTT. Translated: CASSMGQASTDTQYF.

This chain connects TRBV5-1 to TRBJ2-5; 7 bases match TRBD1. The CDR3 is 13 amino acids. V lost 5 bases to trimming and J lost 5 bases; unmatched junction nucleotides: 6. Germline lookup yields CDR1 SGHRS and CDR2 YFSETQ. The DNA of the CDR3 is TGCGCCAGCAGTTGGGACAGTAACGAGACCCAGTACTTC. Its translation: CASSWDSNETQYF.

This rearrangement joins TRBV10-3 to TRBJ1-1; D uncertain. Germline CDR1 reads ENHRY; CDR2 reads SYGVKD. The CDR3 is 17 amino acids. Trimming stripped 0 bases from V and 6 bases from J, with 20 bases between. The CDR3 is CAISESIGGEGIAEAFF. The CDR3 DNA reads TGTGCCATCAGTGAGTCGATAGGCGGGGAAGGAATTGCTGAAGCTTTCTTT.

The CDR3 reads CASSFRTGGRYEQYF. The CDR3 bases are TGTGCCAGCAGTTTTCGGACAGGGGGCAGGTACGAGCAGTACTTC. The chain has TRBV27 and TRBJ2-7; 11 bases agree with TRBD1. Germline values: CDR1 MNHEY, CDR2 SMNVEV (reference sequence). The trim removed 3 bases at V and 4 bases at J, leaving 5 bases unmatched. The CDR3 runs to 15 residues.

This chain connects TRBV25-1 to TRBJ2-7; TRBD1 matches at 10 bases. The CDR3 loop spans 14 amino acids. V shed 5 bases and J 5 bases; nucleotides not matched to a gene: 6. The V gene's germline CDR1 is MGHDK and CDR2 SYGVNS. The CDR3 region has the DNA TGTGCCAGCAGTACGGGACAGGGGAGAAACGAGCAGTACTTC. Amino acid sequence: CASSTGQGRNEQYF.

The chain links TRBV2 to TRBJ2-2; TRBD2 matches 7 bases. V dropped 6 bases and J dropped 1; count of bases not matched to a gene: 11. The CDR3 runs 17 residues. Germline CDR1 and CDR2: SNHLY and FYNNEI. For the CDR3, the DNA is TGTGCCAGCAGCGCCCAGCGGGAACCAAGGAACACCGGGGAGCTGTTTTTT. Encoded protein: CASSAQREPRNTGELFF.